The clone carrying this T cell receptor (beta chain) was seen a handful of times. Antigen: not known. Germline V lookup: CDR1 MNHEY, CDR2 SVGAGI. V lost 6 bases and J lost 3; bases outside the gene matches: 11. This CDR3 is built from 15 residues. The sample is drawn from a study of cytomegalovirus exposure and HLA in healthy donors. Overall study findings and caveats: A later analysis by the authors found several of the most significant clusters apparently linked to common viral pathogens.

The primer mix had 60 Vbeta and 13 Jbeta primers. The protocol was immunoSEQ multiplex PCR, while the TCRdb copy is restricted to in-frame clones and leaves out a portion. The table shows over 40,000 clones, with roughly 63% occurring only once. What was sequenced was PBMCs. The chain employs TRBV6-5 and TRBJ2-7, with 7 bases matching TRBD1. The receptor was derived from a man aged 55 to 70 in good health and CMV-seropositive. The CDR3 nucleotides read TGTGCCAGCAGCAAGCAAGGGGACAGCATCTACGAGCAGTACTTC. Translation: CASSKQGDSIYEQYF.